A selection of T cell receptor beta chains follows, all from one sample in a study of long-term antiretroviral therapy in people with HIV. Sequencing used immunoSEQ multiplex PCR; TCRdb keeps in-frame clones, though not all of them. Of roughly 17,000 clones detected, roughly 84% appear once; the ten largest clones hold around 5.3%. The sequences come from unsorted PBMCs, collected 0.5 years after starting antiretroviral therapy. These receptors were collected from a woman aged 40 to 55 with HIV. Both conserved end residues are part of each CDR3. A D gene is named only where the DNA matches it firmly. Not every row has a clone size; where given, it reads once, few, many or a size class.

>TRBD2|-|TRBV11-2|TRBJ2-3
TGTGCCAGCAGCAATAGCGGGAGACCAGATACGCAGTATTTT
CASSNSGRPDTQYF
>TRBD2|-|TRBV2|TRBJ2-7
TGTGCCTGGAGTACTAGCGGGGGAAGCTCCTACGAGCAGTACTTC
CAWSTSGGSSYEQYF
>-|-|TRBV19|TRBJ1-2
TGTGCCAGTAGTATCTTTTCGGACAGCTATGGCTACACCTTC
CASSIFSDSYGYTF
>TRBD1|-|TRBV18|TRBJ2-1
TGTGCCAGCTCACCAAGCGAGGGGGCTTATGAGCAGTTCTTC
CASSPSEGAYEQFF
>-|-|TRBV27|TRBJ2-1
TGTGCCAGCAGTTTAAGGGTGGATGAGCAGTTCTTC
CASSLRVDEQFF
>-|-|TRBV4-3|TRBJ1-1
TGCGCCAGCAGCCAAGAAACTTGGACTGAAGCTTTCTTT
CASSQETWTEAFF
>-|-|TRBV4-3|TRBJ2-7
TGCGCCAGCAGCCTGAGTGCGGGTCGGCAGGGTCTTAGCTACGAGCAGTACTTC
CASSLSAGRQGLSYEQYF
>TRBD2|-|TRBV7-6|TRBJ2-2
TGTGCCAGCAGCCCTAACCCTAGCGGGAGGGCCGTCACCGGGGAGCTGTTTTTT
CASSPNPSGRAVTGELFF
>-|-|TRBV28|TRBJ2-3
TGTGCCAGCTGGGGGTATAGGGGAGATACGCAGTATTTT
CASWGYRGDTQYF
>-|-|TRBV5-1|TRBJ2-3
TGCGCCAGCAGCATCCGGGCTACCCCCGCAGATACGCAGTATTTT
CASSIRATPADTQYF
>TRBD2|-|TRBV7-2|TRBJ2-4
TGTGCCAGCAGCTTAGTCGAGAGCGGGGGACGGTACTTC
CASSLVESGGRYF
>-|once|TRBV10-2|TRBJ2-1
TGCGCCAGCAATTCATTTGTCCGGGAGACGAGTAATGAGCAGTTCTTC
CASNSFVRETSNEQFF
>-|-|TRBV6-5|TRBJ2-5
TGTGCCAGCAGTTACTCGGGGACCCAGTACTTC
CASSYSGTQYF
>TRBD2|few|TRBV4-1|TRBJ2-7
TGCGCCAGCAGCCATCCCGGGACTAGCTACGAGCAGTACTTC
CASSHPGTSYEQYF
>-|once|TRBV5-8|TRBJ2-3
TGTGCCAGCAGCTTTGGACAGCTACTCACAGATACGCAGTATTTT
CASSFGQLLTDTQYF
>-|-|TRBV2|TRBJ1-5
TGTGCCAGCAGTCTAAATCAGGGTCAGCCCCAGCATTTT
CASSLNQGQPQHF
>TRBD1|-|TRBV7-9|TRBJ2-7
TGTGCCAGCAGCTCGCAACAGGGGTCCGAGCAGTACTTC
CASSSQQGSEQYF
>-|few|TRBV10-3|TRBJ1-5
TGTGCCATAGGTGGGGGGGCTAATCAGCCCCAGCATTTT
CAIGGGANQPQHF
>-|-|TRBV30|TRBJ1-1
TGTGCCTGGAGCGGACAGATGAACACTGAAGCTTTCTTT
CAWSGQMNTEAFF
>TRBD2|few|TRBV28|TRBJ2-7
TGTGCCAGCAGTTTAAGTGGCGGGAGCTCCTACGAGCAGTACTTC
CASSLSGGSSYEQYF
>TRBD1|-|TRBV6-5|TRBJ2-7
TGTGCCAGCAGTTACGGACAGGGAATTATCTACGAGCAGTACTTC
CASSYGQGIIYEQYF
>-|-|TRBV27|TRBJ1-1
TGTGCCAGCAGCACAGGGATGGCGAACACTGAAGCTTTCTTT
CASSTGMANTEAFF
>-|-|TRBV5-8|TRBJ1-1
TGTGCCAGCAGCTTGAGTTGGGTGAACACTGAAGCTTTCTTT
CASSLSWVNTEAFF
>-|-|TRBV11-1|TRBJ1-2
TGTGCCAGCAGCGAGGGGGACCCTCTTGGCTACACCTTC
CASSEGDPLGYTF
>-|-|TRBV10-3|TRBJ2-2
TGTGCCATCAGTGACCAGGGATTTTCGACCGGGGAGCTGTTTTTT
CAISDQGFSTGELFF
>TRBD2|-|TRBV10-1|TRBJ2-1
TGCGCCAGCAGAGAAAGCGGGAGGGCCCTAAGGACCTACAATGAGCAGTTCTTC
CASRESGRALRTYNEQFF
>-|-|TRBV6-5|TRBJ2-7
TGTGCCAGCACCCCAAGGCCTTCCCCCTACGAGCAGTACTTC
CASTPRPSPYEQYF
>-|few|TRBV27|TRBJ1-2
TGTGCCAGCAGTTTTCAGGGTTACGATTCTAACTATGGCTACACCTTC
CASSFQGYDSNYGYTF
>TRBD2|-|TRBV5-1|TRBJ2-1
TGCGCCAGCAGCTTGGCCGGGACTAGCGGGAATGAGCAGTTCTTC
CASSLAGTSGNEQFF
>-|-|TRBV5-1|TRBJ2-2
TGCGCCAGCAGCTTCCCGGTGGGCACCGGGGAGCTGTTTTTT
CASSFPVGTGELFF
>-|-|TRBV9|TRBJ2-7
TGTGCCAGCAGCGCGCGGGGCCCTACCTCCTACGAGCAGTACTTC
CASSARGPTSYEQYF
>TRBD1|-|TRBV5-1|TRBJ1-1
TGCGCCAGCAGCTTCGACAGGGCGATGGGGTATGAAGCTTTCTTT
CASSFDRAMGYEAFF
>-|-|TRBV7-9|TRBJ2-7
TGTGCCAGCAGCTTAGGCACCACTTACGAGCAGTACTTC
CASSLGTTYEQYF
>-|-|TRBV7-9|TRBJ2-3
TGTGCCAGCAGCTTAGCCACAGATACGCAGTATTTT
CASSLATDTQYF
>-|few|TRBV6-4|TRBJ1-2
TGTGCCAGCAGTGACCCAAACTCCCACAGGGAGGAAAGCACTACTAACTATGGCTACACCTTC
CASSDPNSHREESTTNYGYTF
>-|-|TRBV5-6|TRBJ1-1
TGTGCCAGCAGTATTCGGGCCCCGGGCATTGAAGCTTTCTTT
CASSIRAPGIEAFF
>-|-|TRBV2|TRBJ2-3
TGTGCCAGCAGTAACACGGGTTTGCGCACAGATACGCAGTATTTT
CASSNTGLRTDTQYF
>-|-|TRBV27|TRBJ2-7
TGTGCCAGCAGTCCTATCCTCCCGACAGGAGCCTACGAGCAGTACTTC
CASSPILPTGAYEQYF
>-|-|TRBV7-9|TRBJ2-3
TGTGCCAGCAGCAGCCCGGGGGCTGATACGCAGTATTTT
CASSSPGADTQYF
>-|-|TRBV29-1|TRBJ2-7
TGCAGCGTTGAAGATCCTAGCGTGAGCTCCTACGAGCAGTACTTC
CSVEDPSVSSYEQYF
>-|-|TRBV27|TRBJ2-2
TGTGCCAGCAGTTTATCAGGGCTTAGCACCGGGGAGCTGTTTTTT
CASSLSGLSTGELFF
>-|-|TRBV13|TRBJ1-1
TGTGCCAGCAGTTTAGAATCGGGGGGCACTGAAGCTTTCTTT
CASSLESGGTEAFF
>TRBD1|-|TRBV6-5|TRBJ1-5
TGTGCCAGCAGACCCCTTGGACAGGGGGATCAGCCCCAGCATTTT
CASRPLGQGDQPQHF
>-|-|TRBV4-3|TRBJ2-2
TGCGCCAGCAGCCAAGGATGGAGCTCCGGGGCCGGGGAGCTGTTTTTT
CASSQGWSSGAGELFF
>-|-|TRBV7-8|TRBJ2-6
TGTGCCAGCAGCTTATTAGGAGGGATCCTGACTTTC
CASSLLGGILTF
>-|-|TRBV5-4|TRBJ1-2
TGTGCCAGCAGCTTGGCGTTGACTAACTATGGCTACACCTTC
CASSLALTNYGYTF
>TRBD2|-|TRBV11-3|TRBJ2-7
TGTGCCAGCAGCCAATCTAGCGGATACTCCTACGAGCAGTACTTC
CASSQSSGYSYEQYF
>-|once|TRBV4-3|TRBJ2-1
TGCGCCAGCAGCCAAGATGGGCCGGGCGGGACGTTCAATGAGCAGTTCTTC
CASSQDGPGGTFNEQFF
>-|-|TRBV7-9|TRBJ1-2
TGTGCCAGCAGCTTAGGGTTAGATGGCTACACCTTC
CASSLGLDGYTF
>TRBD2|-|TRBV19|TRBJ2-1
TGTGCCAGTACCTTAGGAGGGGAGGGCCGACATGAGCAGTTCTTC
CASTLGGEGRHEQFF
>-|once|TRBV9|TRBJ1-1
TGTGCCAGCAGCGTAGCTCTGGATAACACTGAAGCTTTCTTT
CASSVALDNTEAFF
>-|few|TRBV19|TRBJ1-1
TGTGCCAGTAGTACCGTATCGGGCACTGAAGCTTTCTTT
CASSTVSGTEAFF
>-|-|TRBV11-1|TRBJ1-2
TGTGCCAGCAGCTCGGAGTACTATTATGGCTACACCTTC
CASSSEYYYGYTF
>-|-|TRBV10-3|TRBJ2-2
TGTGCCATCACCGAAGGGGCAGGGACGAACACCGGGGAGCTGTTTTTT
CAITEGAGTNTGELFF
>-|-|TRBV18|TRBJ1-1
TGTGCCAGCTCACCACCGGAAGGGACGAACACTGAAGCTTTCTTT
CASSPPEGTNTEAFF
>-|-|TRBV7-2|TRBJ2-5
TGTGCCAGCAGCCTAGCGTTGCAAGAGACCCAGTACTTC
CASSLALQETQYF
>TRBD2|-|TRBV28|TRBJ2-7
TGTGCCAGCAGTACTCGATATAGCGGGAGAGGCGAGCAGTACTTC
CASSTRYSGRGEQYF
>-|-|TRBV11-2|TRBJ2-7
TGTGCCAGCAGCCCCTTACGGTTGGCACCCTACGAGCAGTACTTC
CASSPLRLAPYEQYF
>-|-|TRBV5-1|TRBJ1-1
TGCGCCAGCAGCTTGGAATCAGCTGAAGCTTTCTTT
CASSLESAEAFF
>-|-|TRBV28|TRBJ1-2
TGTGCCAGCACTCCCCCCGGGGTTTATGGCTACACCTTC
CASTPPGVYGYTF